This T cell receptor beta chain was sequenced during a study of CD4 and CD8 cells across lung adenocarcinoma regions listed by TCRdb under 2018. With regard to the full study: The study compared tumor centers with tumor margins to examine intratumor heterogeneity of the T cell receptor repertoire.

This clonotype was found many times. The target of this receptor is not known. Base-call qualities are not available, and no considerably larger clone is one nucleotide away. Library method: PCR. TCRdb names HiSeq X Ten as the instrument used. TCRdb itself trimmed the public reads at Q25 with fastp, ran MiXCR and retained productive beta chains. One record per CDR3 amino acid sequence lists the most common genes and DNA. For this sample there are around 11,000 distinct CDR3 sequences; roughly 53% appear just once. Of the sample, about 20% falls within the top ten clones. The donors were patients who had localized lung adenocarcinoma, which is a subtype of non-small cell lung cancer. The samples were taken from the centers of localized lung adenocarcinomas. CD4+ T cells from tumor tissue were profiled separately from CD8+ T cells for TCR repertoire analysis. The CDR3 goes from the cysteine to the phenylalanine over 15 residues. Only the CDR3 region is kept as DNA, spanning 45 bases read in frame from base 1. The germline V gene supplies CDR1 MNHNS and CDR2 SASEGT. The junction shows trimming of 6 bases on V and 4 bases on J, and the gene matches do not reach 5 bases of it.

The sequence joins TRBV6-1 to TRBJ2-1, and 11 bases in between align with TRBD2. The clonotype originates from a male donor with lung adenocarcinoma. The CD4 and CD8 labels of this study may be unreliable. What was sequenced was CD4+ T cells from the center of a lung tumor. The label giving this sample's cell subset or site can be read as: tumor center region. The CDR3 protein: CASSLGLAEYNEQFF. The DNA reads as follows: TGTGCCAGCAGCCTGGGACTAGCGGAATACAATGAGCAGTTCTTC.